What follows are 2 T cell receptor beta chains derived from one specimen sequenced in a study of cytomegalovirus exposure and HLA in healthy donors. 60 Vbeta and 13 Jbeta primers were used in PCR. Here immunoSEQ multiplex PCR was the method, and the copy in TCRdb shows in-frame clones only, minus some. This table holds 170,000 or so clones, 78% found once. Source material: PBMCs. The receptors shown here come from a middle-aged woman in good health and CMV-seronegative.

About this clone: The same CDR3 arises from other DNA sequences in this sample as well. The V gene is TRBV5-1, the J gene TRBJ2-3; D gene ambiguous. The V end was cut by 0 bases, the J end by 0 bases, with 5 bases between. Germline V CDR1 and CDR2: SGHRS, YFSETQ. CDR3 length equals 14 residues. Written as DNA, the CDR3 is TGCGCCAGCAGCTTGGGCACTAGCACAGATACGCAGTATTTT. Amino acid sequence: CASSLGTSTDTQYF.

The chain has TRBV15 and TRBJ2-1; D ambiguous. Trimming took 2 bases from V and 4 from J, leaving 9 bases between them. From germline, CDR1 is LNHNV and CDR2 YYDKDF (reference sequence). This CDR3 has 14 amino acids. The CDR3 DNA reads as TGTGCCACCAGCAGATCCGTCGCGTACAATGAGCAGTTCTTC. Its protein is CATSRSVAYNEQFF. Using reference TRBV15 and TRBJ2-1 for the parts outside the CDR3, the full variable domain is DAMVIQNPRYQVTQFGKPVTLSCSQTLNHNVMYWYQQKSSQAPKLLFHYYDKDFNNEADTPDNFQSRRPNTSFCFLDIRSPGLGDTAMYLCATSRSVAYNEQFFGPGTRLTVL.